This T cell receptor (beta chain) came from a study of blood T cell repertoires in COVID-19 (dated by TCRdb to the early 2020s). Regarding the study in general: Samples from collaborators originated in the United States, Italy and Spain and spanned both the acute and convalescent phases of COVID-19. The material from the prospective study consisted of cDNA or gDNA derived from T cells, B-cell-depleted T cells, or PBMCs. The dataset comprised deeply sampled blood TCRbeta repertoires from subjects exposed to, actively infected with, or recovered from COVID-19. The repertoires were made available in a free public database intended to serve as a resource for research on the immune response to SARS-CoV-2. The samples were drawn from two sources: the first 160 participants of the ongoing ImmuneRACE study, and 950 to 1,500 subjects contributed by 6 global collaborators. A de-identified subject ID, COVID-19 status, age in years and sex were almost always included in the sample metadata. HLA class I and class II types, where available, came from metadata supplied by the sample provider rather than from assay-based typing. Paper-wide results and their limitations: Clinical and demographic metadata were provided uncurated, with the amount varying by source and participant.

The immunoSEQ Assay, a bias-controlled multiplex PCR, was used to amplify TCRbeta CDR3 regions from genomic DNA. The paper's processing steps were these. Within the assay, amplification of reference gene primers was used to estimate how many nucleated cells each sample contained. Sequence reads were collapsed and filtered to measure the absolute abundance of every unique TCRbeta CDR3 rearrangement. For each sample, productive Simpson clonality was calculated by taking the square root of Simpson's diversity index across productive rearrangements. TCRdb limited this immuneACCESS table to in-frame rearrangements with V and J called. A share of clones is missing; checked studies link under half to unresolved V genes, and the rest is unexplained. V and J calls and clone size are those listed in that table; D and trimming were worked out from the DNA. The table for this sample lists approximately 350,000 clones; 87% of them were counted only once. Clones ranked in the top ten supply about 6.9% of the sample.

Comments on this clone: Its antigen remains undetermined. It has no much larger one-base neighbor in the sample; base qualities were not kept.

The junction carries 15 bases between V and J, which are trimmed by 4 bases and 3 bases respectively. From a lookup of the germline V gene, CDR1 and CDR2 are SQVTM and ANQGSEA. The CDR3 sequence holds 14 residues, the cysteine and phenylalanine included. The entry retains the CDR3 DNA only, 42 bases that are in frame from base 1. At one collaborating source in Seattle, patients were enrolled during active infection and were followed longitudinally through the course of disease. Each collaborating institution followed its own protocols to collect whole blood in K2EDTA tubes. For TCRbeta analysis, collaborator samples were shipped as frozen whole blood, as isolated PBMCs, or as DNA extracted from either sample type.

Recombination linked TRBV29-1 to TRBJ1-2, with TRBD1 tentatively as D gene (6 bases match). This sequence originates from a woman between 50 and 59 years old with COVID-19, enrolled during active disease. The source material was peripheral blood. CDR3 reads: CSVAVQGVDYGYTF. In nucleotide form, the sequence is TGCAGCGTTGCGGTACAGGGTGTCGACTATGGCTACACCTTC.